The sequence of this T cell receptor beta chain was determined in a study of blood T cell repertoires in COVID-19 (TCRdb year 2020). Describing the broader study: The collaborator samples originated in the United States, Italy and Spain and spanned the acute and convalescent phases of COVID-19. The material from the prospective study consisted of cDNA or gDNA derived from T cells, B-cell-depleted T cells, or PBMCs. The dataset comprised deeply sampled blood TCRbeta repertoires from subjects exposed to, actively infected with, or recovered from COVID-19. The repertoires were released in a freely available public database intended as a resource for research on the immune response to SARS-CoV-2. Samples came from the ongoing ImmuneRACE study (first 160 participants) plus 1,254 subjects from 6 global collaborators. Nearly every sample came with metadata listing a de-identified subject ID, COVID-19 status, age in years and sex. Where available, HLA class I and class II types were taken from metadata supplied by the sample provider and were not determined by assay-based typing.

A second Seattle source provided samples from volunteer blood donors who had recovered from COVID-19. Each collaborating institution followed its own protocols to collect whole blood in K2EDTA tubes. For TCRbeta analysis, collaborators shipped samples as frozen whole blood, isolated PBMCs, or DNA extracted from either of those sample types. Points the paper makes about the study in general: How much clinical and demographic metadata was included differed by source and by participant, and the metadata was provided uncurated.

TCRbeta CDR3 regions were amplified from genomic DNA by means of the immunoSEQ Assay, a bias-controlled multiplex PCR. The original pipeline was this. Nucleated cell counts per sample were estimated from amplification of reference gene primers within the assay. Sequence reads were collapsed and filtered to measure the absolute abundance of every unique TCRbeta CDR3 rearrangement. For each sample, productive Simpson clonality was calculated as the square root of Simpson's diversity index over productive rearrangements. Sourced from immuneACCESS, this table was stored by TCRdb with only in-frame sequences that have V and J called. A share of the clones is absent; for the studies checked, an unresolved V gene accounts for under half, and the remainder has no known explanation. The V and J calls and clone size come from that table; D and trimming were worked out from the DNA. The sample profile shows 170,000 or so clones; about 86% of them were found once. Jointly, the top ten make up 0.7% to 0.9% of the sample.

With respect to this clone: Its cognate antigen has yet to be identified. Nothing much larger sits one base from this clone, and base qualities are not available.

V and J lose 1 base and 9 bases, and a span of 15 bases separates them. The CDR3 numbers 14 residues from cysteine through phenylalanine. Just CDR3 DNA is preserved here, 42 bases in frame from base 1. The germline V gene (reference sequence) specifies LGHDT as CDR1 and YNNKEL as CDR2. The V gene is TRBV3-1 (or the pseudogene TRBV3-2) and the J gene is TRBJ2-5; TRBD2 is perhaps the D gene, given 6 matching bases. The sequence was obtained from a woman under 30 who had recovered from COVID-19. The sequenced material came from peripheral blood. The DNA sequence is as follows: TGTGCCAGCAGCCAAGGTGGAGGGAGAGGGGCCCAGTACTTC. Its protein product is CASSQGGGRGAQYF.